The 5 T cell receptor beta chains listed next were all sequenced from one sample in a study of T cell changes during pregnancy in multiple sclerosis. Clones were read by immunoSEQ multiplex PCR, and TCRdb kept only the in-frame ones, dropping some. The sample carries tens of thousands of clones, roughly nine tenths recorded once. The material sequenced was CD4+ T cells from peripheral blood mononuclear cells, taken before pregnancy. Receptor source: a female donor with multiple sclerosis, enrolled in a pregnancy study.

This chain connects TRBV6-1 to TRBJ1-2; 9 bases fit TRBD1. Germline-derived CDR1 and CDR2 are MNHNS and SASEGT. The J segment lost 8 bases and the V segment lost 3 bases, leaving 7 bases of the junction unmatched. The CDR3 runs 14 residues. The CDR3 DNA reads as TGTGCCAGCAGTGAGGGACAGGGATCAAGCGGCTACACCTTC. This translates into CASSEGQGSSGYTF.

This chain uses TRBV6-1 with TRBJ2-2; no firm D call. CDR1 is MNHNS and CDR2 is SASEGT in the germline V gene. The length of the CDR3 is 15 residues. The V end lost 1 base, the J end lost 4 bases, and 10 bases lay between the germline ends. This CDR3 reads CASSEVGASTGELFF. As DNA, the CDR3 is TGTGCCAGCAGTGAAGTTGGAGCTAGCACCGGGGAGCTGTTTTTT.

V is TRBV9 and J is TRBJ1-1; D ambiguous. The CDR3 sequence is 12 residues long. Per germline, CDR1 SGDLS and CDR2 YYNGEE. Deletions cut 7 bases from V and 9 bases from J, with 16 bases between. DNA of the CDR3: TGTGCCAGCGGACTAAAGCCAAGTCAAGCTTTCTTT. This sequence encodes CASGLKPSQAFF.

The table lists this clone with a few counts. The chain has TRBV10-3 and TRBJ2-3, with D possibly being TRBD1 (5 bases). The V gene's germline CDR1 is ENHRY and CDR2 SYGVKD. This CDR3 contains 18 residues. V was shortened by 0 bases and J by 1 base, with 17 bases between the two germline ends. CDR3: CAISESAMGQARTDTQYF. In DNA form, the CDR3 reads TGTGCCATCAGTGAGTCCGCGATGGGGCAAGCCCGCACAGATACGCAGTATTTT.

The rearrangement joins TRBV27 to TRBJ1-5; a weak D match, TRBD1 (6 bases). This CDR3 has 16 residues. The ends were cut back, 6 bases at V and 0 bases at J, with 15 bases in the middle. Germline V gene lookup returns CDR1 MNHEY and CDR2 SMNVEV (reference sequence). Here the CDR3 reads CASSPLGGYSNQPQHF. For the CDR3, the DNA is TGTGCCAGCAGCCCCCTTGGGGGCTATAGCAATCAGCCCCAGCATTTT.